This T cell receptor (beta chain) appears in the sequencing data of a study of T cell repertoires in cytomegalovirus infection. Study information: CMV epitopes, recently identified HLA-C-restricted and well-studied HLA-B-restricted, were used. Signatures in public TCR beta sequences pointed to both CMV infection and matching HLA type. Overall study results and limits: There were HLA-C-restricted CMV-specific TCR beta clonotypes dominating the ex vivo response.

This clonotype was seen more than once but under ten times. Its antigen is unidentified. TCRdb used MiXCR to reprocess the reads, holding one entry per CDR3 protein. The table records around 710,000 distinct CDR3 sequences, almost 30% of them present only once. Germline V lookup: CDR1 SGHRS, CDR2 YFSETQ. The CDR3 is 16 amino acids. V lost 5 bases, J lost 1 base, and 18 bases lay in between. The V call is TRBV5-1, the J call TRBJ1-1, with a tentative D call TRBD1 (5 bases). The specimen comprised cultured CD8+ T cells from PBMCs, sampled from culture after CMV antigen stimulation. This clonotype originated in a human donor in good health (CMV status not recorded). Some clones in this sample may be carry-over from other donors' samples. The CDR3 is CASSSGVSRENTEAFF. The DNA for the CDR3 is TGCGCCAGCAGTTCCGGCGTTTCCAGGGAGAACACTGAAGCTTTCTTT.